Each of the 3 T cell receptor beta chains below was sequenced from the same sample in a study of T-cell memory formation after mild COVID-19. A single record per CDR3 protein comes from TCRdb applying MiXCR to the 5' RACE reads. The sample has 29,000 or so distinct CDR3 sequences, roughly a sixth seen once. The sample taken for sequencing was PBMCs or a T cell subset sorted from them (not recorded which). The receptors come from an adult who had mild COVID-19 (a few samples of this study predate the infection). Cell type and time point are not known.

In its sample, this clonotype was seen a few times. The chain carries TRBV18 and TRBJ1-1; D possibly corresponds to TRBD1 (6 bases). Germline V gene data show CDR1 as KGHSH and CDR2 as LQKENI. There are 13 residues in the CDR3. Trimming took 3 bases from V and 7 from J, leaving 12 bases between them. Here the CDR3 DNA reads TGTGCCAGCTCACCCCAGGGGTACAGTGAAGCTTTCTTT. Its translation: CASSPQGYSEAFF.

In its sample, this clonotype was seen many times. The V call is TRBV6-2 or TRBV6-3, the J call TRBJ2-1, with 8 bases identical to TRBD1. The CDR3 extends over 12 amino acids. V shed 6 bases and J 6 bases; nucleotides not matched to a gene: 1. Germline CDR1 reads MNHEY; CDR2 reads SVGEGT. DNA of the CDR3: TGTGCCAGCAGGGACAGGGTCAATGAGCAGTTCTTC. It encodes CASRDRVNEQFF.

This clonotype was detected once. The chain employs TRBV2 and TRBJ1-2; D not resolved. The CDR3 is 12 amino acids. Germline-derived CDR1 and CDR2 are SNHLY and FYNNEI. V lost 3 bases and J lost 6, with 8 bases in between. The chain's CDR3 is CASSEEGDGYTF. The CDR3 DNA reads TGTGCCAGCAGTGAGGAAGGTGATGGCTACACCTTC.